These 15 T cell receptor beta chains share one sample of origin, sequenced in a study of cytomegalovirus exposure and HLA in healthy donors. A multiplex PCR was run with 60 Vbeta primers and 13 Jbeta primers. Assay: immunoSEQ multiplex PCR; the TCRdb copy retains only in-frame clones and omits some. The table includes over 65,000 clones, 67% detected once. Sequenced material: PBMCs. Receptor source: a woman in her forties or fifties in good health and CMV-seropositive.

This clone was seen once. V gene TRBV7-8 combines with J gene TRBJ1-1, with D maybe TRBD1 (6 bases). V lost 5 bases and J 0 bases, leaving 16 bases between the germline ends. The length of the CDR3 is 16 residues. Germline loops: CDR1 SGHVS, CDR2 FQNEAQ. Written as DNA, the CDR3 is TGTGCCAGCAGCCTAGGGGGAGCGAGAGTGAACACTGAAGCTTTCTTT. Its translation: CASSLGGARVNTEAFF.

The gene calls are TRBV10-3 and TRBJ1-4, with 8 nucleotides matching TRBD1. V lost 4 bases and J lost 6; bases outside the gene matches: 7. Germline V gene data show CDR1 as ENHRY and CDR2 as SYGVKD. The CDR3 totals 15 residues. The CDR3 coding sequence is TGTGCCATCAGTGCAGGGGGCGCTTTGGATGAAAAACTGTTTTTT. It encodes CAISAGGALDEKLFF.

In its sample, this clone was seen a few times. This chain uses TRBV7-9 with TRBJ1-1; TRBD1 might be the D (6 bases). The CDR3 sequence is 15 residues long. The V gene's germline CDR1 is SEHNR and CDR2 FQNEAQ (reference sequence). Between the trimmed V and J ends, which lost 0 bases and 7 bases, there was a span of 15 bases. CDR3 DNA: TGTGCCAGCAGCTTAGCCAGGGGAAAGACGGGTGAAGCTTTCTTT. Translating gives CASSLARGKTGEAFF.

V usage is TRBV19 and J usage is TRBJ2-2, with TRBD1 matching 8 bases. The junction had 2 bases not matched to a gene; V was cut back by 1 base and J by 1 base. The CDR3 is 16 residues long. Germline V gives CDR1 LNHDA, CDR2 SQIVND (reference sequence). The CDR3 bases are TGTGCCAGTAGTATAGGGACAGGGAAGAACACCGGGGAGCTGTTTTTT. The encoded protein is CASSIGTGKNTGELFF.

The J gene is TRBJ2-3, the V gene TRBV4-1; TRBD1 is a possible D gene (6 bases). The V and J ends lost 3 bases and 3 bases respectively, with 19 bases between them. The germline CDR1 and CDR2 sequences are MGHRA and YSYEKL. The CDR3 runs 17 residues. CDR3 DNA sequence: TGCGCCAGCAGCCAGGAGAACAGGGTGCGGGTAACAGATACGCAGTATTTT. This translates into CASSQENRVRVTDTQYF.

The chain has TRBV5-6 and TRBJ1-1; the D gene is possibly TRBD1 (5 bases). Germline lookup yields CDR1 SGHDT and CDR2 YYEEEE. V lost 1 base and J 7 bases, leaving 14 bases between the germline ends. The CDR3 spans 14 residues. The CDR3 DNA is TGTGCCAGCAGCTTGAGGACACTGGGATATGAAGCTTTCTTT. As protein: CASSLRTLGYEAFF.

The chain recombines TRBV6-5 with TRBJ2-7, with 7 bases identical to TRBD1. This CDR3 spans 15 amino acids. V lost 2 bases to trimming and J lost 2 bases; unmatched junction nucleotides: 6. Germline V lookup: CDR1 MNHEY, CDR2 SVGAGI. CDR3: CASSYATGKAYEQYF. The CDR3 DNA reads as TGTGCCAGCAGTTACGCGACAGGGAAAGCCTACGAGCAGTACTTC.

Only a few counts were recorded for this clone. The chain is built from TRBV11-2 and TRBJ1-1; weak D call: TRBD1 (5 bases). The V and J ends lost 6 bases and 5 bases respectively, with 22 bases between them. Germline V gene data show CDR1 as SGHAT and CDR2 as FQNNGV. This CDR3 comprises 16 residues. The CDR3 protein is CASSPAIRAKGTEAFF. The CDR3 DNA follows: TGTGCCAGCAGTCCTGCCATCCGCGCCAAGGGGACTGAAGCTTTCTTT.

The chain has TRBV2 and TRBJ1-2; no definite D call. There are 16 residues in the CDR3. Germline CDR1 reads SNHLY; CDR2 reads FYNNEI. Trimming took 1 base from V and 2 from J, leaving 14 bases between them. CDR3 amino acids: CASSEEEVRNNYGYTF. CDR3 DNA sequence: TGTGCCAGCAGTGAAGAGGAGGTGAGGAACAACTATGGCTACACCTTC.

The chain has TRBV11-2 and TRBJ2-1, with a weak D call TRBD2 (6 bases). V was pared by 3 bases and J by 10 bases, with 7 bases between. Germline CDR1 is SGHAT and CDR2 is FQNNGV. The CDR3 runs to 11 residues. The CDR3 loop is CASSFLAEQFF. CDR3 DNA: TGTGCCAGCAGCTTTCTAGCGGAGCAGTTCTTC.

The chain links TRBV28 to TRBJ2-7; tentatively, D is TRBD1 (6 bases). Germline V gene sequence: CDR1 MDHEN, CDR2 SYDVKM. This CDR3 comprises 13 residues. V was pared by 3 bases and J by 4 bases, with 10 bases between. The CDR3 sequence is CASSFRGVYEQYV. The CDR3 coding sequence is TGTGCCAGCAGTTTCAGGGGTGTTTACGAGCAGTACGTC.

Concerning this clone: The same CDR3 arises from other DNA sequences in this sample as well. J is TRBJ1-1 and V is TRBV7-9; maybe TRBD1 (6 bases). This CDR3 contains 15 residues. From germline, CDR1 is SEHNR and CDR2 FQNEAQ (reference sequence). For the CDR3, the DNA is TGTGTCAGTAGCGCAAAGGGACACCCTAACACTGAAGCTTTCTTT. Encoded protein: CVSSAKGHPNTEAFF.

J is TRBJ2-1 and V is TRBV7-2; 7 nucleotides align to TRBD1. V lost 2 bases to trimming and J lost 3 bases; unmatched junction nucleotides: 4. This CDR3 has 15 residues. CDR1 is SGHTA, CDR2 FQGNSA, per germline. CDR3 nucleotides: TGTGCCAGCAGCTTAACAGGGGCCCTCTACAATGAGCAGTTCTTC. Translation: CASSLTGALYNEQFF.

This chain connects TRBV27 to TRBJ1-2; TRBD1 matches at 9 bases. The CDR3 has 14 residues. Per germline, CDR1 MNHEY and CDR2 SMNVEV (reference sequence). V was pared by 5 bases and J by 5 bases, with 6 bases of the junction left unmatched. CDR3 in amino acids: CASSRGTGRYGYTF. The CDR3 region has the DNA TGTGCCAGCAGTCGAGGGACAGGGCGGTATGGCTACACCTTC.

This chain uses TRBV5-6 with TRBJ2-7; TRBD2 is a possible D gene (5 bases). From germline, CDR1 is SGHDT and CDR2 YYEEEE. Trimming stripped 4 bases from V and 5 bases from J, with 7 bases between. The CDR3 is made up of 11 amino acids. The CDR3 DNA sequence: TGTGCCAGCAGCAGCGGCAACGAGCAGTACTTC. Residues: CASSSGNEQYF.